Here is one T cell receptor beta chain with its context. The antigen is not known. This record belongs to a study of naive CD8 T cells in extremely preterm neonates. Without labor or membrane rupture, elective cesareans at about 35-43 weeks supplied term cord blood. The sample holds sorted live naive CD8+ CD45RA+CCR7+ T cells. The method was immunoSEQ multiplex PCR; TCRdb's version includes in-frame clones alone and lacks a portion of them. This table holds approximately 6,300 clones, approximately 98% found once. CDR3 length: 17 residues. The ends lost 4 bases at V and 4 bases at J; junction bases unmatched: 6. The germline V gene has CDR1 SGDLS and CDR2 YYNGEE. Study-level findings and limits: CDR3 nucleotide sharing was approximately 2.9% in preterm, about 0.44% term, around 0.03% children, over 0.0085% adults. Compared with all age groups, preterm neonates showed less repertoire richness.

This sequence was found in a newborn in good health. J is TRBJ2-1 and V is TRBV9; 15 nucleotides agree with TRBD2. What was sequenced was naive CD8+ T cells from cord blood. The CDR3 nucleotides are TGTGCCAGCAGCCCCCGGACTAGCGGGGGGGCATACAATGAGCAGTTCTTC. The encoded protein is CASSPRTSGGAYNEQFF.